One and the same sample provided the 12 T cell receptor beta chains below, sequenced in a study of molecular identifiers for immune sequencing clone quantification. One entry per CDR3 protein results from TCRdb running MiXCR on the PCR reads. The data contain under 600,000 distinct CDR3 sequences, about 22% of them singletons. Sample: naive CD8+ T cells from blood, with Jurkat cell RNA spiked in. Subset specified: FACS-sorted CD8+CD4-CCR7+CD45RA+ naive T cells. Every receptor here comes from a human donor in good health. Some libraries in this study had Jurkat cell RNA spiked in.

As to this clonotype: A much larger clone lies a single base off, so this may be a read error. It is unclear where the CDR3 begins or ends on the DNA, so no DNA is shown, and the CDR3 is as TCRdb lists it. This CDR3 reads CASSLWGAGTDTRYF. This chain uses TRBV5-1 with TRBJ2-3; TRBD1 is the table's D call, not checked against the DNA. CDR1 SGHRS and CDR2 YFSETQ come from the germline V gene. The CDR3 extends over 15 residues, inclusive of both ends.

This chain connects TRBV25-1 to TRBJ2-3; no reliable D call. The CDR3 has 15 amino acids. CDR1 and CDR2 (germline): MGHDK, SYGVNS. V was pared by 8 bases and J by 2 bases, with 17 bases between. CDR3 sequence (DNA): TGTGCCAGCTCCGCCCTTGGCCCCCTCACAGATACGCAGTATTTT. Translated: CASSALGPLTDTQYF.

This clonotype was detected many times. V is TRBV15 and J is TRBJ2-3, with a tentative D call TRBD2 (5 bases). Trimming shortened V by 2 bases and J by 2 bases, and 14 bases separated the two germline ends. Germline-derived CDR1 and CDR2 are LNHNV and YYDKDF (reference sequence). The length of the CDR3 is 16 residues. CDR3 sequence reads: CATSRPKAENTDTQYF. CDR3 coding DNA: TGTGCCACCAGCAGACCTAAAGCGGAGAACACAGATACGCAGTATTTT. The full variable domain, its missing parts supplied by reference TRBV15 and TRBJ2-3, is DAMVIQNPRYQVTQFGKPVTLSCSQTLNHNVMYWYQQKSSQAPKLLFHYYDKDFNNEADTPDNFQSRRPNTSFCFLDIRSPGLGDTAMYLCATSRPKAENTDTQYFGPGTRLTVL.

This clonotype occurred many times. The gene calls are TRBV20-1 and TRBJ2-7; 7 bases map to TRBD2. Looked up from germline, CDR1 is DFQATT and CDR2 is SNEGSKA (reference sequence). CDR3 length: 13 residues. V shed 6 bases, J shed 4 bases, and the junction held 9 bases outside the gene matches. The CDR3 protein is CSAALGGRYEQYF. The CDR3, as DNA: TGCAGTGCCGCGTTAGGCGGGAGATACGAGCAGTACTTC.

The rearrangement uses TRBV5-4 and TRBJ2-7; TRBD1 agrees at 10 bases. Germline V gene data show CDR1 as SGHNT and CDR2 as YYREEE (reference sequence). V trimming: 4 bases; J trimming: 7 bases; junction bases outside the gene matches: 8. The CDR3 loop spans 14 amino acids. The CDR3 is CASSTRTGGGEQYF. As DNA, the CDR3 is TGTGCCAGCAGCACCCGGACAGGGGGTGGGGAGCAGTACTTC.

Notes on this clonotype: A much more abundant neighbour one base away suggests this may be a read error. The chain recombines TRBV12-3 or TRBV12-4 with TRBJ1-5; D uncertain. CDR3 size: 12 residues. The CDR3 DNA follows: TGTGCCAGCAAAACTAGCAATCATCCCCAGCATTTT. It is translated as CASKTSNHPQHF.

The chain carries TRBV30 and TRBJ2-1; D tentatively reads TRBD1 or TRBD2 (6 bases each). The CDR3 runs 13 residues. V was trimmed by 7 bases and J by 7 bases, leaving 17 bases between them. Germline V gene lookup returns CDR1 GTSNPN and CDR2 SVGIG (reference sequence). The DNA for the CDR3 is TGTGCCTTGGGGGGCAGTTTTCTTAATGAGCAGTTCTTC. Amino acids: CALGGSFLNEQFF.

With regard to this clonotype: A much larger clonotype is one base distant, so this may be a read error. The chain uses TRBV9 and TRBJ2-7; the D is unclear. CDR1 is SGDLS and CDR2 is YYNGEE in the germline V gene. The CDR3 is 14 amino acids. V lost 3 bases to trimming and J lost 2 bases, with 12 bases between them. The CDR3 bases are TGTGCCAGCAGCGCGACGGACCTGACCTACGAGCAGTACTTC. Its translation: CASSATDLTYEQYF.

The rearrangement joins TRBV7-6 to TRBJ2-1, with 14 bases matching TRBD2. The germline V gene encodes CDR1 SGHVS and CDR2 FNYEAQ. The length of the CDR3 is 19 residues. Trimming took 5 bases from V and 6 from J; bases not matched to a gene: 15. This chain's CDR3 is CASSLNIPTSGGAANEQFF. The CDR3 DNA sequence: TGTGCCAGCAGCCTGAATATTCCGACTAGCGGGGGGGCCGCCAATGAGCAGTTCTTC.

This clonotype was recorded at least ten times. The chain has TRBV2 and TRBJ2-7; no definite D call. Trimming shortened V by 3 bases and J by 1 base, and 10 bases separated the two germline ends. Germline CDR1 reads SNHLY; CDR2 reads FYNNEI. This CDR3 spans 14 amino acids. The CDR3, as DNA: TGTGCCAGCAGTGATCCTCTACAGTCCTACGAGCAGTACTTC. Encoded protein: CASSDPLQSYEQYF.

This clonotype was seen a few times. The CDR3 loop is CASSARDSEETQYF. CDR3 nucleotides: TGTGCCAGCAGCGCCCGGGACAGCGAAGAGACCCAGTACTTC. This chain joins TRBV11-3 and TRBJ2-5, with 7 bases fitting TRBD1. This CDR3 comprises 14 residues. The junction had 6 bases not matched to a gene; V was cut back by 5 bases and J by 3 bases. Looked up from germline, CDR1 is SGHNT and CDR2 is YENEEA.

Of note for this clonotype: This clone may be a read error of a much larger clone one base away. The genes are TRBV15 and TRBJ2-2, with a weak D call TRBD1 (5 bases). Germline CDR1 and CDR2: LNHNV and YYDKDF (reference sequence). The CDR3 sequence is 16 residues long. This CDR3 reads CATIREAGSNTGELFF. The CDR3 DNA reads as TGTGCCACCATCAGAGAGGCAGGGTCGAACACCGGGGAGCTGTTTTTT.